The rows below give T cell receptor beta chains drawn from one sample of a study of T cell responses to AZD1222 COVID-19 vaccine. Sequencing used immunoSEQ multiplex PCR; TCRdb keeps in-frame clones, though not all of them. The table records 110,000 to 150,000 clones, 80% to 95% of them present only once. The sequencing used peripheral blood, collected 28 days after the second AZD1222 dose. The receptors stem from an adult who received the AZD1222 COVID-19 vaccine. Both conserved end residues are part of each CDR3. Fields, in order: CDR3 length, clone size, D gene, V gene, J gene, CDR3 protein, CDR3 DNA. D genes are given only for firm matches. Size is stated for part of the rows, as once, few or many counts, or as a class when the clone is expanded.

cdr3_length: 15
clone_size: .
d_call: .
v_call: TRBV24-1
j_call: TRBJ2-1
cdr3_aa: CATSDQAGNYNEQFF
cdr3_nt: TGTGCCACCAGTGATCAGGCGGGAAACTACAATGAGCAGTTCTTC

cdr3_length: 14
clone_size: .
d_call: TRBD1
v_call: TRBV10-3
j_call: TRBJ1-5
cdr3_aa: CAISPGQGNQPQHF
cdr3_nt: TGTGCCATCAGCCCTGGACAGGGCAATCAGCCCCAGCATTTT

cdr3_length: 14
clone_size: .
d_call: .
v_call: TRBV5-4
j_call: TRBJ1-2
cdr3_aa: CASSLRGDVYGYTF
cdr3_nt: TGTGCCAGCAGCTTGAGGGGGGACGTCTATGGCTACACCTTC

cdr3_length: 16
clone_size: .
d_call: TRBD1
v_call: TRBV24-1
j_call: TRBJ2-3
cdr3_aa: CATSERGQGITDTQYF
cdr3_nt: TGTGCCACCAGTGAGCGGGGACAGGGAATCACAGATACGCAGTATTTT

cdr3_length: 14
clone_size: .
d_call: .
v_call: TRBV6-5
j_call: TRBJ2-7
cdr3_aa: CASSYTQQGYEQYF
cdr3_nt: TGTGCCAGCAGTTACACTCAACAGGGCTACGAGCAGTACTTC

cdr3_length: 16
clone_size: .
d_call: TRBD1
v_call: TRBV28
j_call: TRBJ1-5
cdr3_aa: CASSPPGTEGNQPQHF
cdr3_nt: TGTGCCAGCAGTCCACCGGGGACAGAGGGCAATCAGCCCCAGCATTTT

cdr3_length: 14
clone_size: .
d_call: .
v_call: TRBV19
j_call: TRBJ1-1
cdr3_aa: CASSIRGGDTEAFF
cdr3_nt: TGTGCCAGTAGTATAAGGGGTGGGGACACTGAAGCTTTCTTT

cdr3_length: 13
clone_size: once
d_call: .
v_call: TRBV6-2/TRBV6-3
j_call: TRBJ2-7
cdr3_aa: CASSYDSSYEQYF
cdr3_nt: TGTGCCAGCAGTTACGACAGCTCCTACGAGCAGTACTTC

cdr3_length: 16
clone_size: .
d_call: .
v_call: TRBV5-1
j_call: TRBJ1-1
cdr3_aa: CASSTLGHFGNTEAFF
cdr3_nt: TGCGCCAGCAGCACTCTAGGGCATTTTGGGAACACTGAAGCTTTCTTT

cdr3_length: 19
clone_size: once
d_call: TRBD2
v_call: TRBV5-1
j_call: TRBJ2-1
cdr3_aa: CASSLGIAGGQYSYNEQFF
cdr3_nt: TGCGCCAGCAGCTTGGGGATAGCGGGAGGGCAGTACTCCTACAATGAGCAGTTCTTC

cdr3_length: 15
clone_size: .
d_call: .
v_call: TRBV7-2
j_call: TRBJ2-5
cdr3_aa: CASSLGRQGPSPQYF
cdr3_nt: TGTGCCAGCAGCTTAGGGCGGCAGGGGCCCTCCCCACAGTACTTC

cdr3_length: 14
clone_size: .
d_call: .
v_call: TRBV5-4
j_call: TRBJ2-3
cdr3_aa: CASSLRLGTDTQYF
cdr3_nt: TGTGCCAGCAGCTTGAGGCTGGGCACAGATACGCAGTATTTT

cdr3_length: 15
clone_size: .
d_call: .
v_call: TRBV11-2
j_call: TRBJ1-1
cdr3_aa: CASSLGLLGNTEAFF
cdr3_nt: TGTGCCAGCAGCTTAGGACTGCTAGGGAACACTGAAGCTTTCTTT

cdr3_length: 15
clone_size: .
d_call: .
v_call: TRBV10-2
j_call: TRBJ1-4
cdr3_aa: CASSATTALNEKLFF
cdr3_nt: TGCGCCAGCAGTGCGACGACAGCTTTAAATGAAAAACTGTTTTTT

cdr3_length: 13
clone_size: .
d_call: .
v_call: TRBV4-3
j_call: TRBJ2-7
cdr3_aa: CASSQSLKDEQYF
cdr3_nt: TGCGCCAGCAGCCAATCGCTTAAGGACGAGCAGTACTTC

cdr3_length: 12
clone_size: .
d_call: .
v_call: TRBV12-3/TRBV12-4
j_call: TRBJ2-1
cdr3_aa: CASLLRGDEQFF
cdr3_nt: TGTGCCAGCCTTTTGAGGGGCGATGAGCAGTTCTTC

cdr3_length: 13
clone_size: .
d_call: .
v_call: TRBV28
j_call: TRBJ1-6
cdr3_aa: CASSLGYNSPLHF
cdr3_nt: TGTGCCAGCAGTTTAGGTTATAATTCACCCCTCCACTTT

cdr3_length: 13
clone_size: .
d_call: TRBD1
v_call: TRBV5-4
j_call: TRBJ1-1
cdr3_aa: CASSRDRNTEAFF
cdr3_nt: TGTGCCAGCAGCCGGGACAGAAACACTGAAGCTTTCTTT

cdr3_length: 13
clone_size: .
d_call: TRBD1
v_call: TRBV29-1
j_call: TRBJ1-5
cdr3_aa: CSVVDREAEPQHF
cdr3_nt: TGCAGCGTTGTGGACAGGGAGGCAGAGCCCCAGCATTTT

cdr3_length: 13
clone_size: .
d_call: TRBD1
v_call: TRBV6-5
j_call: TRBJ1-2
cdr3_aa: CASSPQGFHGYTF
cdr3_nt: TGTGCCAGCAGTCCACAGGGGTTCCATGGCTACACCTTC

cdr3_length: 15
clone_size: .
d_call: TRBD1
v_call: TRBV4-3
j_call: TRBJ1-1
cdr3_aa: CASSQIGQGPSKAFF
cdr3_nt: TGCGCCAGCAGCCAAATTGGACAGGGACCTTCTAAAGCTTTCTTT

cdr3_length: 14
clone_size: .
d_call: .
v_call: TRBV19
j_call: TRBJ2-3
cdr3_aa: CASSWGDSTDTQYF
cdr3_nt: TGTGCCAGTAGTTGGGGCGACAGCACAGATACGCAGTATTTT

cdr3_length: 19
clone_size: .
d_call: TRBD1
v_call: TRBV5-3
j_call: TRBJ1-3
cdr3_aa: CARSLTDRGWVRSGNTIYF
cdr3_nt: TGTGCCAGAAGCTTGACCGACAGGGGTTGGGTAAGGTCTGGAAACACCATATATTTT

cdr3_length: 17
clone_size: once
d_call: .
v_call: TRBV27
j_call: TRBJ1-2
cdr3_aa: CASSPRQLLPPNYGYTF
cdr3_nt: TGTGCCAGCAGTCCAAGACAGCTGCTTCCTCCTAACTATGGCTACACCTTC

cdr3_length: 16
clone_size: .
d_call: TRBD1
v_call: TRBV6-2/TRBV6-3
j_call: TRBJ2-1
cdr3_aa: CASSRQGGPWDNEQFF
cdr3_nt: TGTGCCAGCAGTAGACAGGGGGGACCTTGGGACAATGAGCAGTTCTTC

cdr3_length: 16
clone_size: .
d_call: TRBD2
v_call: TRBV5-4
j_call: TRBJ2-1
cdr3_aa: CASSLGMLAGVGEQFF
cdr3_nt: TGTGCCAGCAGCTTGGGGATGCTAGCGGGAGTCGGCGAGCAGTTCTTC